This T cell receptor (beta chain) stems from a study of blood T cell repertoires in COVID-19. Method: immunoSEQ multiplex PCR; TCRdb's copy keeps in-frame clones and lacks some. The data contain approximately 220,000 clones, 83% of them singletons. The clonotype originates from a woman aged 35 to 49 who had been exposed to COVID-19. The sequenced sample consisted of PBMCs or T cells enriched from blood (not recorded which).

In DNA, the CDR3 is TGTGCCAGCAGCTTAAACAGACATGGGAATGAAAAACTGTTTTTT. This codes for CASSLNRHGNEKLFF. V gene TRBV7-9 combines with J gene TRBJ1-4; D is ambiguous. CDR3 length: 15 amino acids. CDR1 SEHNR and CDR2 FQNEAQ come from the germline V gene (reference sequence). V lost 2 bases and J lost 5, with 12 bases in between.